This TCR beta chain was recorded in a study of T cell changes during pregnancy in multiple sclerosis. CDR1 MNHEY and CDR2 SVGAGI come from the germline V gene. Trimming removed 4 bases at V and 6 bases at J, with 18 bases between. The CDR3 consists of 16 residues. The protocol was immunoSEQ multiplex PCR, while the TCRdb copy is restricted to in-frame clones and leaves out a portion. The sample includes 40,000 to 50,000 clones, about nine tenths of them seen just once. The sequencing used CD4+ T cells from peripheral blood mononuclear cells, collected after pregnancy. The receptor comes from a female donor in good health, enrolled as a control in a pregnancy study. This sequence joins TRBV6-5 and TRBJ1-4; the D is unclear. In DNA form, the CDR3 reads TGTGCCAGCAGTTTTCTCCTCCTCCGGGGAGATGAAAAACTGTTTTTT. Translated, it gives CASSFLLLRGDEKLFF.